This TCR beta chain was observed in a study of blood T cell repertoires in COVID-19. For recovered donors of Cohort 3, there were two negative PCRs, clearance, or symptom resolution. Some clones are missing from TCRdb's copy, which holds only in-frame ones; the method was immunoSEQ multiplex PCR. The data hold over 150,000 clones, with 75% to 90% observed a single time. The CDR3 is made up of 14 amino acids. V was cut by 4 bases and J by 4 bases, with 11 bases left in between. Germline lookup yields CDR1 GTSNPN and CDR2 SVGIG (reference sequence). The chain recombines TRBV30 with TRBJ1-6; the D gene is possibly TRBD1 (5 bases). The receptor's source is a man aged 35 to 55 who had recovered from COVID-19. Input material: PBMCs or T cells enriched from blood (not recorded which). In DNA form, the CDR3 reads TGTGCCTGGACCCGAGCAGGGTATAATTCACCCCTCCACTTT. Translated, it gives CAWTRAGYNSPLHF.